This T cell receptor beta chain was observed in a study of T cells after yellow fever vaccination. As for the study in general: It was SMART-Seq v4 Ultra Low Input that prepared the fractions with low cell numbers.

V was shortened by 8 bases and J by 1 base, with 5 bases between the two germline ends. There are 12 residues in the CDR3. The germline CDR1 and CDR2 sequences are MNHEY and SVGAGI. By 5'RACE template switching, TCR cDNA was produced, with a universal primer site and UMIs added in the process. TCRdb independently ran MiXCR on the 5' RACE reads; one entry per CDR3 protein. The sample contains hundreds of thousands of distinct CDR3 sequences, 3% to 4.5% of which appear only once. Study observations and caveats: A large majority of primary-vaccination clones showed up again after the booster (about 97% CD4, 75% to 90% CD8). Abundant clonotypes (contaminants from the bulk population) could be present in FACS-sorted repertoires.

At least ten counts were recorded for this clonotype. The antigen remains undetermined. V gene TRBV6-5 combines with J gene TRBJ1-4; a weak D match, TRBD1 (5 bases). The source was PBMCs, collected on the day of the yellow fever booster vaccination. The receptor comes from a man younger than 30 who received the YFV17D yellow fever vaccine. As DNA, the CDR3 is TGTGCCAGCGGGGGAACTAATGAAAAACTGTTTTTT. Encoded protein: CASGGTNEKLFF.